A selection of T cell receptor beta chains follows, all from one sample in a study of blood T cell repertoires in COVID-19. The repertoire was sequenced with immunoSEQ multiplex PCR; TCRdb's copy has only in-frame clones and lacks some. The repertoire holds about 410,000 clones, with more than 80% as singletons. The sample was peripheral blood. These TCRs come from a woman younger than 45 with active or convalescent COVID-19. The CDR3 runs from the conserved cysteine through the conserved F or W. D genes are given only for firm matches. Not all rows give a size; the values are once, few, many and, for expanded clones, a class.

>TRBV29-1|TRBD2|-|TRBJ2-7
TGCAGCGTTGAAACTAGCGGGATAGCCTACGAGCAGTACTTC
CSVETSGIAYEQYF
>TRBV19|-|-|TRBJ1-1
TGTGCCAGTAGTCCGGAAGGACAGTTGAACACTGAAGCTTTCTTT
CASSPEGQLNTEAFF
>TRBV27|-|-|TRBJ2-7
TGTGCCAGCAGTCCGTACGGGGATGAGCAGTACTTC
CASSPYGDEQYF
>TRBV19|TRBD1|few|TRBJ1-3
TGTGCCAGTAGTACGCCCGGACAGGGTGGAAACACCATATATTTT
CASSTPGQGGNTIYF
>TRBV5-1|TRBD2|-|TRBJ2-1
TGCGCCAGCAGCTCTCTAGCGGGGGGCAGTTCCTACAATGAGCAGTTCTTC
CASSSLAGGSSYNEQFF
>TRBV30|-|-|TRBJ1-6
TGTGCCTGGAGTGTAGAGGGTAGGTCACCCCTCCACTTT
CAWSVEGRSPLHF
>TRBV5-6|TRBD1|-|TRBJ1-1
TGTGCCAGCAGCTTGTGGTCAGGGGGGTTCACTGAAGCTTTCTTT
CASSLWSGGFTEAFF
>TRBV7-9|-|-|TRBJ1-2
TGTGCCAGCACCGCAGCGGGACAAAGTGGCTACACCTTC
CASTAAGQSGYTF
>TRBV11-2|-|-|TRBJ1-1
TGTGCCAGCAGCTCCCTCTCTGAAGCTTTCTTT
CASSSLSEAFF
>TRBV11-2|-|-|TRBJ1-1
TGTGCCAGCAGCCATACCGACAGGATTAACACTGAAGCTTTCTTT
CASSHTDRINTEAFF
>TRBV7-6|-|once|TRBJ1-4
TGTGCCAGCAGCTTAGCGGACAGCCAATCTAATGAAAAACTGTTTTTT
CASSLADSQSNEKLFF
>TRBV9|TRBD2|-|TRBJ2-1
TGTGCCAGCAGCGTAAGGGCTAGCGGGGGGGCCGGGAATGAGCAGTTCTTC
CASSVRASGGAGNEQFF
>TRBV30|-|-|TRBJ1-4
TGTGCCTGGAGTACTAGGGATGAAAAACTGTTTTTT
CAWSTRDEKLFF
>TRBV6-6|TRBD2|-|TRBJ2-6
TGTGCCAGCAGTCGGACTAGCGGGAGGATCGGGGCCAACGTCCTGACTTTC
CASSRTSGRIGANVLTF
>TRBV7-9|TRBD1|-|TRBJ2-2
TGTGCCAGCAGCTCGCCCCGGGACAGGGAGCGCGGGGAGCTGTTTTTT
CASSSPRDRERGELFF
>TRBV29-1|-|-|TRBJ1-3
TGCAGCGTTATTTCCTCTAACTCTGGAAACACCATATATTTT
CSVISSNSGNTIYF
>TRBV18|-|-|TRBJ2-5
TGTGCCAGCTCACCAACAGACAGCCCGGGGACCCAGTACTTC
CASSPTDSPGTQYF
>TRBV7-2|TRBD1|-|TRBJ2-7
TGTGCCAGCAGCCCGGGACAGGGGGCTTCCTACGAGCAGTACTTC
CASSPGQGASYEQYF
>TRBV4-1|-|-|TRBJ1-5
TGCGCCAGCAGCCCGGCCCAGGGTTTCCTCGTCCGGCCCCAGCATTTT
CASSPAQGFLVRPQHF
>TRBV3-1/TRBV3-2|-|-|TRBJ1-6
TGTGCCAGCAGCCGGACTCAGAGTCTCCTCCACTTT
CASSRTQSLLHF
>TRBV3-1/TRBV3-2|TRBD2|-|TRBJ2-1
TGTGCCAGCAGCCCAGCGGGGGGGCTTCGTGAGCAGTTCTTC
CASSPAGGLREQFF
>TRBV6-1|-|-|TRBJ1-6
TGTGCCAGCAGTGAAACCGCGGGACTCTATAATTCACCCCTCCACTTT
CASSETAGLYNSPLHF
>TRBV5-4|TRBD1|-|TRBJ1-2
TGTGCCAGCAGCTCCCGGGACAGGGGGGCCTCTGGCTACACCTTC
CASSSRDRGASGYTF
>TRBV30|TRBD1|-|TRBJ1-5
TGTGCCTGGAGTATGACAGGGTCTAATCAGCCCCAGCATTTT
CAWSMTGSNQPQHF
>TRBV27|-|-|TRBJ2-7
TGTGCCAGCAGTTTATCGGCAAGGGGCTACGAGCAGTACTTC
CASSLSARGYEQYF
>TRBV2|TRBD2|-|TRBJ2-7
TGTGCCAGCAGTCGCCGGACTAGCGGAAACGAGCAGTACTTC
CASSRRTSGNEQYF
>TRBV19|-|-|TRBJ1-1
TGTGCCACCCGAGTTTTGGGGGGGATGGTTGAAGCTTTCTTT
CATRVLGGMVEAFF
>TRBV2|TRBD2|-|TRBJ2-4
TGTGCCAGCAGTGAAGTCCCTCTTTTGGCGGGGGGGCCCGGGACCAAAAACATTCAGTACTTC
CASSEVPLLAGGPGTKNIQYF
>TRBV6-4|-|-|TRBJ2-3
TGTGCCAGCAGTCCTACCGGGACTTCAGATACGCAGTATTTT
CASSPTGTSDTQYF
>TRBV19|TRBD1|-|TRBJ1-5
TGTGCCAGTAGTATTGGCAGGGGGGTATATCAGCCCCAGCATTTT
CASSIGRGVYQPQHF
>TRBV2|-|once|TRBJ1-2
TGTGCCAGCAGCCCGGGGATTCTCACTAGGAACTATGGCTACACCTTC
CASSPGILTRNYGYTF
>TRBV27|-|-|TRBJ1-1
TGTGCCAGCAGTTCCACTTCGGGGGGCTTGATGACTGAAGCTTTCTTT
CASSSTSGGLMTEAFF
>TRBV30|TRBD2|-|TRBJ2-7
TGTGCCTGGAGTGAGGGTAGCGGGTTTTTCTACGAGCAGTACTTC
CAWSEGSGFFYEQYF
>TRBV27|-|-|TRBJ2-7
TGTGCCAGCAGTTTTAGCACGACCTACGAGCAGTACTTC
CASSFSTTYEQYF
>TRBV29-1|TRBD1|-|TRBJ1-2
TGCAGCGTTGAAACCGGGACAGGGATCGGCTATGGCTACACCTTC
CSVETGTGIGYGYTF
>TRBV30|-|few|TRBJ1-6
TGTGCCTGGAGAGGACACCCTAATTCACCCCTCCACTTT
CAWRGHPNSPLHF
>TRBV3-1/TRBV3-2|TRBD1|-|TRBJ2-2
TGTGCCAGCAGCCCCCCCGACAGGGACACCGGGGAGCTGTTTTTT
CASSPPDRDTGELFF
>TRBV5-1|-|-|TRBJ1-1
TGCGCCAGCAGTATCGCGGGGGCAGGCACTGAAGCTTTCTTT
CASSIAGAGTEAFF
>TRBV4-1|-|-|TRBJ1-5
TGCGCCAGCAGCCAAGATGGTAGAGGAGCCTTCAATCAGCCCCAGCATTTT
CASSQDGRGAFNQPQHF
>TRBV18|-|-|TRBJ2-1
TGTGCCAGCTCACGGGTTGCAGGATCCTACAATGAGCAGTTCTTC
CASSRVAGSYNEQFF
>TRBV9|TRBD1|-|TRBJ1-2
TGTGCCAGCAGCGCCAGGACAGGAGGTGGCTATGGCTACACCTTC
CASSARTGGGYGYTF
>TRBV7-9|TRBD2|-|TRBJ2-7
TGTGCCAGCAGCCCCCGGACTAGCGGGTACTCCTACGAGCAGTACTTC
CASSPRTSGYSYEQYF
>TRBV4-2|-|-|TRBJ1-2
TGTGCCAGCAGCCAAGATGGGAAGAGGGCAGGGGTCTATGGCTACACCTTC
CASSQDGKRAGVYGYTF